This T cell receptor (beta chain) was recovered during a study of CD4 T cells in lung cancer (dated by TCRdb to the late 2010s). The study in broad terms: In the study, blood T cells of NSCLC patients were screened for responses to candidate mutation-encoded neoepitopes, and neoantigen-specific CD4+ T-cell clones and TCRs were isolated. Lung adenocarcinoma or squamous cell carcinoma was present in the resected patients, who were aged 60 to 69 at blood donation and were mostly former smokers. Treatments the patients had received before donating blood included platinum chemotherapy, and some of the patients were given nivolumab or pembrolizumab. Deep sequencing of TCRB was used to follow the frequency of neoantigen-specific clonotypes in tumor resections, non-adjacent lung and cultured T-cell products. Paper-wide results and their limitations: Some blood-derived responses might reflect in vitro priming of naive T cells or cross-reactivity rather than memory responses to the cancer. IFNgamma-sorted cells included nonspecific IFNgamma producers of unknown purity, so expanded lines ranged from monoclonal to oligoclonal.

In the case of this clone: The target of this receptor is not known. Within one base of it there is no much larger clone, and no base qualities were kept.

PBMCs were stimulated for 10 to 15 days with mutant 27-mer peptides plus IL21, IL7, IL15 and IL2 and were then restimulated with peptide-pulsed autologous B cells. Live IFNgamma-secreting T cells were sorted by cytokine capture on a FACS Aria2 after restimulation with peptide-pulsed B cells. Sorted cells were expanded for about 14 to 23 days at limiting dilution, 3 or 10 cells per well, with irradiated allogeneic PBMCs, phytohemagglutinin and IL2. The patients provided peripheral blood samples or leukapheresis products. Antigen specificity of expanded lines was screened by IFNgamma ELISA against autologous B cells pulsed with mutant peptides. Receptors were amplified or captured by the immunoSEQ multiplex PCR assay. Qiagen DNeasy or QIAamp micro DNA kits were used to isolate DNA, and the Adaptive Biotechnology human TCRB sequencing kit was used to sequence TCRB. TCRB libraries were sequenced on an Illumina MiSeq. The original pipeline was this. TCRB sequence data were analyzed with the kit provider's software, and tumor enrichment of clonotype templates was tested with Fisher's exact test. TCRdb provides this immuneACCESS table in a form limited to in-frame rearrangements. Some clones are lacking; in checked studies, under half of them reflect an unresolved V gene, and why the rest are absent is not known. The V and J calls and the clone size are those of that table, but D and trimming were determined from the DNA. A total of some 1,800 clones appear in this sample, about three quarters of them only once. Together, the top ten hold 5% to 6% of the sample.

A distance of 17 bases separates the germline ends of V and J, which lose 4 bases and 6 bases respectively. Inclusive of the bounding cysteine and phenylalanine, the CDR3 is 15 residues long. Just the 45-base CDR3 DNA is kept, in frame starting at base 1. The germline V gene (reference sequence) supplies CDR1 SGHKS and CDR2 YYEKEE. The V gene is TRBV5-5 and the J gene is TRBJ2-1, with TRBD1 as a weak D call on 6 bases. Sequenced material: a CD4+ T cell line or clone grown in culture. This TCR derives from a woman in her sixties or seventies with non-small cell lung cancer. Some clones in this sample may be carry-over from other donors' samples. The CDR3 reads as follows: CASSPGPYRANEQFF. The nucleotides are TGTGCCAGCAGCCCCGGCCCCTACAGGGCCAATGAGCAGTTCTTC.